This record covers a single T cell receptor (beta chain). The data stem from a study of blood T cell repertoires in COVID-19. As for the study in general: Specimens from acute and convalescent COVID-19 originated in the United States, Italy and Spain. T cells, B-cell-depleted T cells, or PBMCs supplied cDNA or gDNA.

Original methodology: How many nucleated cells were present was estimated from reference gene primer amplification. Sequencing used immunoSEQ multiplex PCR; TCRdb keeps in-frame clones, though not all of them. V, J and clone size derive from that table, while D and trimming were established from the DNA sequence. The profile shows about 130,000 clones, approximately 83% of them singletons. This CDR3 is built from 14 residues. The V gene lost 11 bases and the J gene lost 0 bases, with 11 bases spanning the gap. From germline, CDR1 is LGHNT and CDR2 FRNRAP. This clonotype originated in a woman aged 45-59 years who had recovered from COVID-19. The V call is TRBV12-5, the J call TRBJ2-6; D is undetermined. The specimen sequenced was peripheral blood. The CDR3 protein is CASGSGSGANVLTF. The CDR3 DNA follows: TGTGCTTCGGGTTCTGGCTCTGGGGCCAACGTCCTGACTTTC.